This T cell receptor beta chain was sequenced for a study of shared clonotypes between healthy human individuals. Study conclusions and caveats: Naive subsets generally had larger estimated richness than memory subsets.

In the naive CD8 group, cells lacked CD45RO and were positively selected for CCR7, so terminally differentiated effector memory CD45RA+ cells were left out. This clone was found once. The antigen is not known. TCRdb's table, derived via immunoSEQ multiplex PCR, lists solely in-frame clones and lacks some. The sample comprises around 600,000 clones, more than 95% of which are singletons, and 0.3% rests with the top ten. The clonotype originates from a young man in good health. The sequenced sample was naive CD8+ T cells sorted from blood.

CDR3 nucleotides: TGCGCCAGCAGCTTGGGGCCTAGGTACGAGCAGTACTTC. Protein product: CASSLGPRYEQYF. The V gene is TRBV5-1, the J gene TRBJ2-7; D is unclear. Trimming removed 0 bases from V and 4 bases from J, with 8 bases in between. Germline V lookup: CDR1 SGHRS, CDR2 YFSETQ. CDR3 length equals 13 residues.